What follows are 9 T cell receptor beta chains derived from one specimen sequenced in a study of T cell changes during pregnancy in multiple sclerosis. Only in-frame clones appear in the TCRdb table, and some are missing; sequencing was by immunoSEQ multiplex PCR. The sample lists about 44,000 clones, 80% to 90% occurring once. Sequencing used CD4+ T cells from peripheral blood mononuclear cells, obtained after pregnancy. These receptors originate from a female donor with multiple sclerosis, enrolled in a pregnancy study.

The chain couples TRBV7-6 to TRBJ2-1, with 8 bases lining up with TRBD1. Trimming cost V 1 base and J 6 bases; bases outside gene matches: 11. The CDR3 runs 17 residues. Germline lookup yields CDR1 SGHVS and CDR2 FNYEAQ. CDR3 coding DNA: TGTGCCAGCAGCTTAGGGGCTCCGGGACAGGCAATCAATGAGCAGTTCTTC. Translation: CASSLGAPGQAINEQFF.

The chain carries TRBV2 and TRBJ1-1; perhaps TRBD1 as D (6 bases). There are 14 residues in the CDR3. CDR1 is SNHLY, CDR2 FYNNEI, per germline. Trimming stripped 4 bases from V and 1 base from J, with 10 bases between. In DNA form, the CDR3 reads TGTGCCAGCAGTGGAGGGGACACGAACACTGAAGCTTTCTTT. This sequence encodes CASSGGDTNTEAFF.

The chain combines TRBV4-1 with TRBJ1-4, with D perhaps TRBD1 (5 bases). Germline V gene lookup returns CDR1 MGHRA and CDR2 YSYEKL. CDR3 length: 17 residues. Trimming pared 4 bases from V and 0 bases from J, leaving 15 bases between. The CDR3 loop reads CASSPRGREATNEKLFF. CDR3 coding DNA: TGCGCCAGCAGCCCTCGCGGCAGGGAGGCAACTAATGAAAAACTGTTTTTT.

The V call is TRBV30, the J call TRBJ1-1, with D perhaps matching TRBD1 (5 bases). V dropped 0 bases and J dropped 11 bases, with 13 bases sitting between them. CDR1 is GTSNPN and CDR2 is SVGIG in the germline V gene (reference sequence). The CDR3 has 12 residues. CDR3 protein: CAWSVRGLRAFF. CDR3 sequence (DNA): TGTGCCTGGAGTGTAAGGGGCCTAAGGGCTTTCTTT.

This clone was picked up a small number of times. The V call is TRBV7-3, the J call TRBJ1-1, with D uncertain. Trimming took 2 bases from V and 1 from J, leaving 5 bases between them. Germline CDR1 and CDR2: SGHTA and FQGTGA. This CDR3 contains 13 residues. CDR3 nucleotide sequence: TGTGCCAGCAGCTTATCCGGGAACACTGAAGCTTTCTTT. Protein product: CASSLSGNTEAFF.

This chain links TRBV29-1 with TRBJ1-3; TRBD1 might be the D (5 bases). Per the germline V gene, CDR1 is SQVTM and CDR2 is ANQGSEA. The V end lost 5 bases, the J end lost 5 bases, and 13 bases lay between the germline ends. The length of the CDR3 is 13 residues. The CDR3 DNA follows: TGCAGCGTTCTGGGAGGGGATAGAAACACCATATATTTT. Its translation: CSVLGGDRNTIYF. The variable domain in full, completed from reference TRBV29-1 and TRBJ1-3, reads SAVISQKPSRDICQRGTSLTIQCQVDSQVTMMFWYRQQPGQSLTLIATANQGSEATYESGFVIDKFPISRPNLTFSTLTVSNMSPEDSSIYLCSVLGGDRNTIYFGEGSWLTVV.

The DNA of the CDR3 is TGCGCCAGCAGCTTGGCAACAGGGGGCAAGGGACTAGTGAACAATGAGCAGTTCTTC. It codes for CASSLATGGKGLVNNEQFF. This rearrangement joins TRBV5-1 to TRBJ2-1; tentatively, D is TRBD1 (9 bases). The CDR3 runs to 19 residues. Per the germline V gene, CDR1 is SGHRS and CDR2 is YFSETQ. The ends were cut back, 0 bases at V and 5 bases at J, with 24 bases in the middle.

This chain connects TRBV5-4 to TRBJ2-1; the match to TRBD2 covers 8 bases. The length of the CDR3 is 18 residues. Trimming took 4 bases from V and 5 from J; bases not matched to a gene: 17. Germline-derived CDR1 and CDR2 are SGHNT and YYREEE (reference sequence). CDR3 in DNA: TGTGCCAGCAGCCAGGGACTAGTTCCCCGCTCGGGCCACAATGAGCAGTTCTTC. Protein: CASSQGLVPRSGHNEQFF.

The V call is TRBV9, the J call TRBJ2-1; 12 bases match TRBD2. This CDR3 comprises 16 residues. Per the germline V gene, CDR1 is SGDLS and CDR2 is YYNGEE. V was clipped by 3 bases and J by 4 bases; unmatched bases: 5. In DNA form, the CDR3 reads TGTGCCAGCAGCGCCAGACTAGCGGGAGAATACAATGAGCAGTTCTTC. Its protein is CASSARLAGEYNEQFF.